This TCR beta chain came from a study of blood T cells in healthy people across ages. Study-wide findings and caveats: Higher diversity and more naive CD4+ cells were features of long-lived donors, compared to aged donors. The fall in TCR beta diversity per million T cells was roughly linear with age.

Next came a second PCR, run for about 7 to 12 cycles, which used a sample-barcoded 5' primer along with a J-beta primer mix. Each TCR beta cDNA got a 12-nucleotide random molecular identifier. TCRdb independently ran MiXCR on the 5' RACE reads; one entry per CDR3 protein. The sample lists about 2 million distinct CDR3 sequences; around 48% were seen once. They isolated at least 6 million PBMCs from each sample. The CDR3 runs to 14 residues. With 3 bases removed from V and 6 bases from J, the gap between germline ends came to 12 bases. This clonotype was seen a handful of times. Its specificity is not known.

The sequenced sample consisted of blood. The TCR sequence derives from a woman aged 40-49 years in good health. The chain has TRBV12-3 or TRBV12-4 and TRBJ1-5; D might be TRBD1 (5 bases). CDR3 DNA sequence: TGTGCCAGCAGTTTGAGGCAGGGAAGTCAGCCCCAGCATTTT. Its protein product is CASSLRQGSQPQHF.